This TCR beta chain was recorded in a study of OX40 agonist ivuxolimab in advanced cancers. For context, the study as a whole: The costimulatory receptor OX40 (CD134) was targeted by ivuxolimab, a fully human IgG2 agonistic monoclonal antibody. Of the approximately 50 patients in dose escalation, approximately 20 had hepatocellular carcinoma, some 15 had melanoma, 9 had renal cell carcinoma and 9 had head and neck cancer. The paper covers the monotherapy dose-escalation part of the phase I ivuxolimab trial, which included N = 52 patients. Intravenous ivuxolimab was administered to patients every 2 weeks at six dose levels: 0.01, 0.1, 0.3, 1.5, 3 and 10 mg/kg. A male proportion of about 79% and a mean age of 60 years, ranging from roughly 23 to 85, were recorded for the dose-escalation cohort. Three dose-escalation patients achieved partial responses, one with hepatocellular carcinoma and two with cutaneous melanoma. The point of sequencing TCRbeta in the periphery was to test whether ivuxolimab changed TCR sequence diversity and drove clonal T-cell expansion. Prior anti-PD-1, anti-PD-L1 or anti-CTLA-4 therapy was permitted, and approximately 42% of dose-escalation patients had received checkpoint inhibitors. The full study reports these points: The antigen specificity of the clonally expanded peripheral T cells was not determined. On average, CD8+ T cells showed more expanded clones than CD4+ T cells after ivuxolimab. Low levels of normalized T-cell clonal expansion were also shown by some nonresponding patients. Partial responders in the 0.1-3.0 mg/kg groups had among the lowest normalized peripheral clonal expansion, especially among CD8+ T cells. At doses of 0.1 to 3.0 mg/kg, clonal expansion of both CD4+ and CD8+ blood T cells was observed from baseline to week 6.

The trial excluded patients who had a history of autoimmune disease or were on systemic immunosuppression. Peripheral blood for TCR sequencing was collected from all dose cohorts at baseline, on cycle 4 day 1, and on cycle 7 day 1. Samples were obtained from an open-label, multicenter, first-in-human phase I dose-escalation trial of ivuxolimab. Adults with locally advanced or metastatic melanoma, renal cell, hepatocellular, or head and neck squamous cell carcinoma were enrolled in the trial. CD4+ and CD8+ T cells were sorted separately from peripheral blood before TCR sequencing. For sequencing of the TCRbeta CDR3 region, genomic DNA was extracted from the sorted cells. The immunoSEQ Assay was used to sequence the TCRbeta CDR3 regions. The source is immuneACCESS, and TCRdb retained only in-frame sequences with V and J called. Part of the clones is not carried over; for the studies checked, unresolved V genes explain less than half of this, and the remainder is unexplained. This sample gives over 45,000 clones in total; around 74% of them show up just once. 1.5% to 2% of the sample rests with the top ten.

CDR1 and CDR2, looked up from the germline V gene, are KGHSH and LQKENI. Spanning cysteine to phenylalanine, the CDR3 consists of 16 amino acids. CDR3 DNA only is kept here, 48 bases in frame from base 1. The junction shows trimming of 4 bases on V and 4 bases on J, and the gene matches do not reach 10 bases of it. Points on this clone: There is no known antigen for this receptor. There are no base qualities to consult, and no much larger clone falls within one base.

Sequencing used CD4+ or CD8+ T cells sorted from blood, obtained in a trial of the OX40 agonist ivuxolimab. This clonotype was sampled from an adult with an advanced solid tumor such as melanoma, head and neck, liver or kidney cancer. The chain links TRBV18 with TRBJ1-1; 9 bases in the junction line up with TRBD1. This receptor carries the CDR3 CASSLRTGEVSTEAFF. The base sequence is TGTGCCAGCTCACTTCGGACAGGGGAGGTGAGCACTGAAGCTTTCTTT.